This T cell receptor beta chain came from a study of shared clonotypes between healthy human individuals. On the study more broadly: Per donor, three plates held CD4 naive cells, three held CD4 memory, two held CD8 naive and one held CD8 memory. General observations from the study: Rarefaction exposed incomplete sorted-subset sequencing despite large depth. Estimated richness values were generally larger in naive subsets than in memory subsets.

The CDR3 sequence is 13 residues long. The V end lost 4 bases, the J end lost 4 bases, and 11 bases lay between the germline ends. Germline CDR1 is SGHNT and CDR2 is YYREEE (reference sequence). With respect to this clone: What it binds is not known.

Naive CD8 cells comprised CD45RO-negative, CCR7-positively selected cells, excluding terminally differentiated effector memory CD45RA+ cells. Every contributor of samples was a Caucasian grown-up residing in Nashville, Tennessee. Sequenced by immunoSEQ multiplex PCR; TCRdb stores in-frame clones only, minus some. This table holds about 590,000 clones, nearly 97% found once. The chain joins TRBV5-4 to TRBJ1-2; D uncertain. The TCR originated in a woman aged 30 to 39 in good health. The sample comprised naive CD8+ T cells sorted from blood. CDR3 in DNA: TGTGCCAGCAGCAACTTATCGGGCTATGGCTACACCTTC. This gives the protein CASSNLSGYGYTF.